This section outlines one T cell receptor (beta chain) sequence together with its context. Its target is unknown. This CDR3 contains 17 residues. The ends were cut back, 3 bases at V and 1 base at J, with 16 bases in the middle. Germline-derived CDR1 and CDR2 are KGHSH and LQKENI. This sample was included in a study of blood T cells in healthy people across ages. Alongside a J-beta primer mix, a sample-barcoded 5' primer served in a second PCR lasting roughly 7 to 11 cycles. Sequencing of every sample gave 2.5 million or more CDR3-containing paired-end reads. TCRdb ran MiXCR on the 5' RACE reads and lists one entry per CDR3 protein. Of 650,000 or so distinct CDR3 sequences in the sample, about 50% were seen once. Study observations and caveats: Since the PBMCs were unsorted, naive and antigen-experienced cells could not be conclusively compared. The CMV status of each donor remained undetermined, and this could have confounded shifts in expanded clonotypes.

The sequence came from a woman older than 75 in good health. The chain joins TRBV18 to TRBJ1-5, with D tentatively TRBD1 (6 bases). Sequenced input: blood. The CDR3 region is CASSPLGGPGSNQPQHF. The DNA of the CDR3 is TGTGCCAGCTCACCCTTAGGGGGGCCAGGGAGCAATCAGCCCCAGCATTTT.